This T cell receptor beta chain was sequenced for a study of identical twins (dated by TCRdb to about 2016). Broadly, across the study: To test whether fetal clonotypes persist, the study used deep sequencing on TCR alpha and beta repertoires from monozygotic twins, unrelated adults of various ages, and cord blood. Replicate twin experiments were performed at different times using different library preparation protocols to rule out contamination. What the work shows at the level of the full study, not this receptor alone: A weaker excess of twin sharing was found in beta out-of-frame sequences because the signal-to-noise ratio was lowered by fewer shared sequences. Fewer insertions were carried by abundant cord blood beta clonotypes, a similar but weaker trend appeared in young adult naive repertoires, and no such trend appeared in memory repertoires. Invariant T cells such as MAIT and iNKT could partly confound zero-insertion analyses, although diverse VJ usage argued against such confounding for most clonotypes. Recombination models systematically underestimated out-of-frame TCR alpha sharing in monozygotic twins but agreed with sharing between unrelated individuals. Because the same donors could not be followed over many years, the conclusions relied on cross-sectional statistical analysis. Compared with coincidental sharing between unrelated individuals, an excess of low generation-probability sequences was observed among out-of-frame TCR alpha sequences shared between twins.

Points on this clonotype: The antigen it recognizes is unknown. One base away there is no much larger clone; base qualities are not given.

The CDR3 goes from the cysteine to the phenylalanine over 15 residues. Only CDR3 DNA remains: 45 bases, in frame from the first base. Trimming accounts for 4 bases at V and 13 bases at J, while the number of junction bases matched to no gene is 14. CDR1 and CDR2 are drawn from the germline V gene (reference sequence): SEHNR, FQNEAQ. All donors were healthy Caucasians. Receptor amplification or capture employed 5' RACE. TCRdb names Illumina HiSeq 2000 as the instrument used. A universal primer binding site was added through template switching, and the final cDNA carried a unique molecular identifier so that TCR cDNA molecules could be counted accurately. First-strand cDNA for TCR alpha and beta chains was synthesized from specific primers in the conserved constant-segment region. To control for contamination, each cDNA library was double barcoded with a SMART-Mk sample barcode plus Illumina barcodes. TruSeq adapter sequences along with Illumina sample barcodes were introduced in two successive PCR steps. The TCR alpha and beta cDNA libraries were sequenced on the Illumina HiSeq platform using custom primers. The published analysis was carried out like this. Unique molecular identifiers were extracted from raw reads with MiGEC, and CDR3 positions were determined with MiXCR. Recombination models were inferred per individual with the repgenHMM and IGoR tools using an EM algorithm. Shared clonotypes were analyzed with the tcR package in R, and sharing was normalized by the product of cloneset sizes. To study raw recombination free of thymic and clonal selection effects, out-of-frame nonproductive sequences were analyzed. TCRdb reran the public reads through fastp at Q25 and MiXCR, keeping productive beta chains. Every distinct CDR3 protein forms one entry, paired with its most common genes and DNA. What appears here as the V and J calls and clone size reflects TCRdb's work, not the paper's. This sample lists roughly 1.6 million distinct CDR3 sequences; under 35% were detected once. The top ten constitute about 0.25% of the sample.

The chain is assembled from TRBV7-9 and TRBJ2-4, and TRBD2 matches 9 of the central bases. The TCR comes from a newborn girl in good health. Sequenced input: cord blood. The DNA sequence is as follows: TGTGCCAGCAGCTGGGGACTAGCAGTCCACAATGAGCAGTACTTC. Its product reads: CASSWGLAVHNEQYF.